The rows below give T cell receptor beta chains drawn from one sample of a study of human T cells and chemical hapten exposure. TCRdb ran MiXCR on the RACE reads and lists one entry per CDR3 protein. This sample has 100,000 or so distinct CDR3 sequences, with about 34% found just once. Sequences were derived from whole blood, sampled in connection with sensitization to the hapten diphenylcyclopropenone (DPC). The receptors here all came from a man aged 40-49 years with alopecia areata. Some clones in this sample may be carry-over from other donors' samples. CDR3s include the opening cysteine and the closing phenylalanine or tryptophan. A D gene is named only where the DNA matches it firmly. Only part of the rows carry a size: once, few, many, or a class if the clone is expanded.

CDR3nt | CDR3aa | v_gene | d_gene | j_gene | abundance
TGTGCCTGGAGCAAGGATTTGGGAGACCCTGAAGCTTTCTTT | CAWSKDLGDPEAFF | TRBV30 | NA | TRBJ1-1 | NA
TGTGCCAGCAGTTCCTATAGTCCGGGACAGGGGGCGATCGGCTATGGCTACACCTTC | CASSSYSPGQGAIGYGYTF | TRBV6-5 | TRBD1 | TRBJ1-2 | NA
TGTGCCAGCAGTTTATATCCGGGACTAGCGGACCAAGAGACCCAGTACTTC | CASSLYPGLADQETQYF | TRBV12-3/TRBV12-4 | TRBD2 | TRBJ2-5 | few
TGCAGTGCTGGGGGGGGGAGCTCCTATAATTCACCCCTCCACTTT | CSAGGGSSYNSPLHF | TRBV20-1 | NA | TRBJ1-6 | NA
TGTGCCAGCAGCAAAGGGTTTCGGGAGGACGCAGATACGCAGTATTTT | CASSKGFREDADTQYF | TRBV3-1 | TRBD2 | TRBJ2-3 | few
TGCAGCGCCACCAAACTAGCGGGGCAAGAGACCCAGTACTTC | CSATKLAGQETQYF | TRBV29-1 | TRBD2 | TRBJ2-5 | few
TGTGCCAGCAGCTATTACACTCAGGGCTCTGGAAACACCATATATTTT | CASSYYTQGSGNTIYF | TRBV7-2 | NA | TRBJ1-3 | NA
TGTGCCAGCAGCTTCCGCGGGACAGGGGAGGGAAAACTGTTTTTT | CASSFRGTGEGKLFF | TRBV11-2 | TRBD1 | TRBJ1-4 | NA
TGTGCCAGCAGCCCCCAACACATTCAGTACTTC | CASSPQHIQYF | TRBV11-2 | NA | TRBJ2-4 | NA
TGTGCCAGCAGCTTAGTAGTACAGTTCTTC | CASSLVVQFF | TRBV7-3 | NA | TRBJ2-1 | few
TGTGCCAGCAGTCTGACAGTTACGAACACCGGGGAGCTGTTTTTT | CASSLTVTNTGELFF | TRBV6-5 | NA | TRBJ2-2 | NA
TGTGCCAGCAGTCCCCCGGGCTCCCCAGATACGCAGTATTTT | CASSPPGSPDTQYF | TRBV12-3/TRBV12-4 | NA | TRBJ2-3 | few
TGTGCCAGCAGCTTCAGGACTAGCGCCTACAATGAGCAGTTCTTC | CASSFRTSAYNEQFF | TRBV7-2 | TRBD2 | TRBJ2-1 | NA
TGTGCCAGCAGCTTAGTTGTCGGGGGCGGCGGTGAGCAGTTCTTC | CASSLVVGGGGEQFF | TRBV11-3 | NA | TRBJ2-1 | NA
TGCAGCGTTGAAGGGACAGGGGGCGGCTACGAGCAGTACTTC | CSVEGTGGGYEQYF | TRBV29-1 | TRBD1 | TRBJ2-7 | NA
TGTGCCAGCAGTTACTACGCGGACAGGGTCGAGACCCAGTACTTC | CASSYYADRVETQYF | TRBV6-2/TRBV6-3 | TRBD1 | TRBJ2-5 | NA
TGCGCCAGCAGCTTGGCCGGAGGGGGCCTCGCTGGAAACACCATATATTTT | CASSLAGGGLAGNTIYF | TRBV5-1 | TRBD1 | TRBJ1-3 | few
TGTGCCAGTAAAGATGGGGGCACCGTCACCGGGGAGCTGTTTTTT | CASKDGGTVTGELFF | TRBV19 | NA | TRBJ2-2 | NA